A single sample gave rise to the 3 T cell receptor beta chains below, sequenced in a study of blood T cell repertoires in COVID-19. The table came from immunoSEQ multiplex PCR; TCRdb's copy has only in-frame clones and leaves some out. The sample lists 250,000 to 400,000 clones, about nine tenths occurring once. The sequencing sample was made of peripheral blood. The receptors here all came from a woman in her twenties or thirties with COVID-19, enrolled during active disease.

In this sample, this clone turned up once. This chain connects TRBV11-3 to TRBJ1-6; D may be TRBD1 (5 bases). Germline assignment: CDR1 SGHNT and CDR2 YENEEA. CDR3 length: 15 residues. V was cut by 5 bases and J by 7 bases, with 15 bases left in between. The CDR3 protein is CASSNAGGNNSPLHF. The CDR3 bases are TGTGCCAGCAGCAACGCCGGGGGTAACAATTCACCCCTCCACTTT. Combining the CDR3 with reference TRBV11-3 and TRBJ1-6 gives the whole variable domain EAGVVQSPRYKIIEKKQPVAFWCNPISGHNTLYWYLQNLGQGPELLIRYENEEAVDDSQLPKDRFSAERLKGVDSTLKIQPAELGDSAVYLCASSNAGGNNSPLHFGNGTRLTVT.

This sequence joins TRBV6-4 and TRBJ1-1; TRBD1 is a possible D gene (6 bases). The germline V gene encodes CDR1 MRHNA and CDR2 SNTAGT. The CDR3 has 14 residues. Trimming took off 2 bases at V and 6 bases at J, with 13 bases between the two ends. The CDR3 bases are TGTGCCAGCAGTGACGAGGGGGGGGTAGCTGAAGCTTTCTTT. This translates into CASSDEGGVAEAFF.

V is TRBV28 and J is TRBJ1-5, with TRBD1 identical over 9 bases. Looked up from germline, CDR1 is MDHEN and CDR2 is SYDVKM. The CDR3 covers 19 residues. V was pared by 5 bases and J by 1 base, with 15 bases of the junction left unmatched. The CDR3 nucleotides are TGTGCCAGCAGTCGCACACTAGGGAGGACAGGGGTAAGCAATCAGCCCCAGCATTTT. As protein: CASSRTLGRTGVSNQPQHF. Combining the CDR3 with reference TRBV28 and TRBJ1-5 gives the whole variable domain DVKVTQSSRYLVKRTGEKVFLECVQDMDHENMFWYRQDPGLGLRLIYFSYDVKMKEKGDIPEGYSVSREKKERFSLILESASTNQTSMYLCASSRTLGRTGVSNQPQHFGDGTRLSIL.